This TCR beta chain was retrieved from a study of blood T cell repertoires in COVID-19. Study at large: The origin of the acute and convalescent COVID-19 samples was the United States, Italy and Spain. In each case, the material was cDNA or gDNA derived from T cells, B-cell-depleted T cells, or PBMCs.

In the original processing: Reference gene primer amplification in the assay estimated nucleated cell counts. This table comes from immunoSEQ multiplex PCR, and its TCRdb copy is limited to in-frame clones, with some not included. The V and J calls and clone size were taken over from that table, and D and trimming were inferred from the DNA. The sample lists 150,000 to 200,000 clones; around 80% were seen once. The CDR3 is 16 residues long. Germline-derived CDR1 and CDR2 are SGHAT and FQDESV (reference sequence). Germline trimming cut 2 bases from V and 3 bases from J; bases unmatched to any gene: 6.

Material for sequencing was peripheral blood. The source of this sequence is a man in his 70s with active or convalescent COVID-19. This chain connects TRBV11-1 to TRBJ2-1, with 8 positions matching TRBD2. CDR3 loop: CASSLLVLAGYNEQFF. CDR3 in DNA: TGTGCCAGCAGCTTACTGGTTCTAGCGGGCTACAATGAGCAGTTCTTC.